Below are 8 T cell receptor beta chains sequenced from a single sample in a study of T-cell reconstitution after alpha-beta-depleted transplantation in children. The TCRbeta library was prepared with unique molecular identifiers. TCRdb itself ran the PCR reads through MiXCR, one entry per CDR3 protein. Of a few hundred thousand distinct CDR3 sequences listed, 6.6% are singletons. Source: PBMCs, taken before TCRalphabeta/CD19-depleted stem cell transplant. These receptors were obtained from a boy aged 2-15 years with acute lymphoblastic leukemia, due to receive a stem cell transplant.

This clonotype occurred many times. CDR3 DNA: TGTGCCATCAGTGTTCAGGGTTTCGCCTACGAGCAGTACTTC. Translating gives CAISVQGFAYEQYF. The chain links TRBV10-3 to TRBJ2-7, with a tentative D call TRBD1 (5 bases). CDR3 length equals 14 residues. CDR1 is ENHRY and CDR2 is SYGVKD in the germline V gene. Trimming removed 4 bases from V and 2 bases from J, with 12 bases in between.

In its sample, this clonotype was seen many times. J is TRBJ2-3 and V is TRBV5-1; no firm D call. Trimming pared 1 base from V and 2 bases from J, leaving 11 bases between. This CDR3 is built from 15 residues. Per germline, CDR1 SGHRS and CDR2 YFSETQ. This CDR3 is CASSLQGIHTDTQYF. CDR3 DNA sequence: TGCGCCAGCAGCTTGCAAGGGATTCACACAGATACGCAGTATTTT.

This chain connects TRBV7-3 to TRBJ2-2; D ambiguous. There are 15 residues in the CDR3. V gave up 4 bases and J gave up 0 bases, with 9 bases separating them. The germline CDR1 and CDR2 sequences are SGHTA and FQGTGA. Here the CDR3 reads CASSSESANTGELFF. Written as DNA, the CDR3 is TGTGCCAGCAGCTCGGAGTCAGCGAACACCGGGGAGCTGTTTTTT.

V gene TRBV3-1 combines with J gene TRBJ2-5, with 8 bases that match TRBD2. V was pared by 1 base and J by 1 base, with 5 bases of the junction left unmatched. This CDR3 contains 16 residues. Germline V CDR1 and CDR2: LGHDT, YNNKEL (reference sequence). In nucleotides, the CDR3 is TGTGCCAGCAGCCAAGTGGTAGCGGGGAGCCAAGAGACCCAGTACTTC. Its protein is CASSQVVAGSQETQYF.

This clonotype was counted many times. This sequence joins TRBV28 and TRBJ1-2; TRBD1 matches 8 bases. V dropped 6 bases and J dropped 5; count of bases not matched to a gene: 8. The CDR3 has 14 residues. CDR1 is MDHEN and CDR2 is SYDVKM in the germline V gene. This CDR3 reads CASSSGTGRYGYTF. The CDR3 nucleotides are TGTGCCAGCAGCTCCGGGACAGGTCGTTATGGCTACACCTTC.

This clonotype was counted only a few times. The gene calls are TRBV5-5 and TRBJ1-2; a weak D match, TRBD1 (6 bases). Between the trimmed V and J ends, which lost 0 bases and 7 bases, there was a span of 13 bases. The CDR3 runs to 14 residues. From germline, CDR1 is SGHKS and CDR2 YYEKEE (reference sequence). CDR3 sequence: CASSLATGGPGYTF. The DNA for the CDR3 is TGTGCCAGCAGCTTGGCCACGGGGGGCCCTGGCTACACCTTC.

Many counts were recorded for this clonotype. This rearrangement joins TRBV7-9 to TRBJ2-7; D not resolved. This CDR3 spans 12 amino acids. Trimming took off 0 bases at V and 6 bases at J, with 6 bases between the two ends. Germline assignment: CDR1 SEHNR and CDR2 FQNEAQ (reference sequence). CDR3: CASSLAKGEQYF. The CDR3 DNA reads TGTGCCAGCAGCTTAGCGAAGGGCGAGCAGTACTTC.

This clonotype was counted a few times. The rearrangement uses TRBV5-1 and TRBJ2-5; no firm D call. Trimming pared 1 base from V and 1 base from J, leaving 8 bases between. This CDR3 has 14 amino acids. Germline loops: CDR1 SGHRS, CDR2 YFSETQ. The DNA of the CDR3 is TGCGCCAGCAGCTTGACCAGCCTCCAAGAGACCCAGTACTTC. Amino acids: CASSLTSLQETQYF. Full variable domain (rest looked up from reference TRBV5-1 and TRBJ2-5): KAGVTQTPRYLIKTRGQQVTLSCSPISGHRSVSWYQQTPGQGLQFLFEYFSETQRNKGNFPGRFSGRQFSNSRSEMNVSTLELGDSALYLCASSLTSLQETQYFGPGTRLLVL.